This T cell receptor beta chain was sequenced in a study of CD8+CD57+ T cells in acquired aplastic anemia. Broader study findings: CD8+ Simpson's diversity in patients was not significantly different from that in controls.

Details on this clonotype: No antigen is known for it. Germline and junction disagree at one end, which may indicate a read error.

The CDR3 totals 16 residues. CDR1 is ENHRY, CDR2 SYGVKD, per germline. Profiling that covered TCR beta VDJ and CDR3 relied on genomic DNA as its template. TCRdb reanalysed the reads using MiXCR and keeps one entry per CDR3 protein. The sample includes more than 250,000 distinct CDR3 sequences, about 80% of them seen just once. Patients chosen for sequencing had shown CD8+CD57+ cell expansion by flow cytometry. Sequences were obtained from sorted CD4+, CD8+, or CD8+CD57+ T cells (not recorded which) from PBMCs. The chain recombines TRBV10-3 with TRBJ2-1, with D perhaps matching TRBD1 (5 bases). This TCR was sampled from a human donor with aplastic anemia. CDR3 DNA sequence: TGTGCCATCAGCCAGGGTGGCGGAAACGAACTGGATGAGAAGCTCTTC. It specifies CAISQGGGNELDEKLF.